A single sample is the source of the 8 T cell receptor beta chains below, sequenced in a study of blood T cells in healthy people across ages. A second roughly 6 to 12 cycle PCR used barcoded and J-beta primers. TCRdb redid the calling of the 5' RACE reads with MiXCR, one entry per CDR3 protein. The sample records fewer than 800,000 distinct CDR3 sequences, approximately 21% being singletons. The sequenced material came from blood. The source is an older man in good health.

This rearrangement joins TRBV28 to TRBJ2-1, with TRBD1 as a possible D gene (5 bases). The end of the DNA aligns better with TRBJ2-5, so the J call may be wrong. Per germline, CDR1 MDHEN and CDR2 SYDVKM. The CDR3 sequence is 13 residues long. CDR3 coding DNA: TGTGCCAGCAGTTTAGGACATCCCCAGACCCAGTACTTC. It yields the protein CASSLGHPQTQYF.

The CDR3 sequence: CSARSYSASTDTQYF. CDR3 coding DNA: TGCAGTGCTAGGTCCTATAGCGCAAGCACAGATACGCAGTATTTT. The V and J genes are TRBV20-1 and TRBJ2-3, with a weak D call TRBD2 (5 bases). Per germline, CDR1 DFQATT and CDR2 SNEGSKA (reference sequence). V was cut by 3 bases and J by 0 bases, with 13 bases left in between. The CDR3 spans 15 residues.

The genes are TRBV7-9 and TRBJ2-5; 8 nucleotides agree with TRBD2. J lost 1 base, V lost 4 bases, and 14 bases had no gene match. Germline V gene data show CDR1 as SEHNR and CDR2 as FQNEAQ (reference sequence). The CDR3 extends over 18 amino acids. The CDR3 DNA is TGTGCCAGCAGCTCCCCAGAGGGATTAGCGGGACCCCAAGAGACCCAGTACTTC. The encoded protein is CASSSPEGLAGPQETQYF.

V is TRBV2 and J is TRBJ1-1, with 10 bases lining up with TRBD1. The CDR3 covers 16 residues. The V and J ends lost 3 bases and 1 base, in that order; junction bases with no gene match: 5. CDR1 and CDR2 (germline): SNHLY, FYNNEI. The DNA of the CDR3 is TGTGCCAGCAGTGAGCGAGACAGGGGGCCGAACACTGAAGCTTTCTTT. This gives the protein CASSERDRGPNTEAFF.

At least ten counts were recorded for this clonotype. At one of its ends the junction is not consistent with the germline gene, which may arise from a read error. This sequence joins TRBV4-1 and TRBJ2-7; D may be TRBD2 (7 bases). Per germline, CDR1 MGHRA and CDR2 YSYEKL. CDR3 length: 15 residues. This chain's CDR3 is CASSEEGEGFYEQYF. CDR3 bases: TGCGCCAGCAGCGAAGAGGGGGAGGGATTCTACGAGCAGTACTTC.

Points on this clonotype: The germline gene is not matched at one end of the junction; a read error may be the cause. Here the CDR3 reads CASKFIPAGGWRNEQLF. CDR3 nucleotide sequence: TGCGCCAGCAAGTTCATCCCAGCGGGAGGTTGGAGGAATGAGCAGCTCTTC. This sequence joins TRBV5-1 and TRBJ2-1; 9 bases are a match to TRBD2. Germline V gene data show CDR1 as SGHRS and CDR2 as YFSETQ. The CDR3 covers 17 residues.

Worth noting for this clonotype: Germline and junction disagree at one end, which may indicate a read error. The V call is TRBV4-3, the J call TRBJ2-5; no reliable D call. The V gene's germline CDR1 is LGHNA and CDR2 YSLEER. The CDR3 length is 15 residues. The CDR3 nucleotides are TGCGCCAGCAGCCATTCCAGCGTTGACCAAGAGACCCAGTGCTTC. It specifies CASSHSSVDQETQCF.

The chain joins TRBV28 to TRBJ2-3, with D possibly matching TRBD1 (6 bases). CDR1 and CDR2 from the germline V gene are MDHEN and SYDVKM. The CDR3 sequence is 14 residues long. V was trimmed by 7 bases and J by 9 bases, leaving 20 bases between them. The DNA of the CDR3 is TGTGCCAGCAAAACCCGGTCAGGGGCCTCCACGCAGTATTTT. Protein product: CASKTRSGASTQYF. The variable domain in full, with the rest retrieved from reference TRBV28 and TRBJ2-3, is DVKVTQSSRYLVKRTGEKVFLECVQDMDHENMFWYRQDPGLGLRLIYFSYDVKMKEKGDIPEGYSVSREKKERFSLILESASTNQTSMYLCASKTRSGASTQYFGPGTRLTVL.